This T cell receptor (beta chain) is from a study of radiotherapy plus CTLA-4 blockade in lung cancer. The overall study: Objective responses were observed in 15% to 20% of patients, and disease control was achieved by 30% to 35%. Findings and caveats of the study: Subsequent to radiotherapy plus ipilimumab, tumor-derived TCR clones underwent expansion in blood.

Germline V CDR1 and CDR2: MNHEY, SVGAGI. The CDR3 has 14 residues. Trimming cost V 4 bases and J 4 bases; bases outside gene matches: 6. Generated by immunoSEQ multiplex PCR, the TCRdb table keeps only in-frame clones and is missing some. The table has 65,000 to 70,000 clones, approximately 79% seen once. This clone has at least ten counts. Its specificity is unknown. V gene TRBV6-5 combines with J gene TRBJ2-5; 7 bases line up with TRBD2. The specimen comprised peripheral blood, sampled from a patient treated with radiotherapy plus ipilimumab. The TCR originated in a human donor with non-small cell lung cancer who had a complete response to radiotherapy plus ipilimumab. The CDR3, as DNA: TGTGCCAGCAGTTCGGGACGGGAGGTAGAGACCCAGTACTTC. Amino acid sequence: CASSSGREVETQYF.